This is a list of T cell receptor beta chains from one sample in a study of STAT5B mutations in CD4+ large granular lymphocyte leukemia. The assay was immunoSEQ multiplex PCR, and TCRdb's table has in-frame clones only and misses some. The sample comprises tens of thousands of clones, about four fifths of which are singletons, and roughly 3.3% rests with the top ten. The sample was CD4+ T cells from blood buffy coats. These receptors all stem from a human donor in good health. Both conserved end residues are part of each CDR3. The D gene is left open where the match is weak. Part of the rows lack a size; the others show once, few, many or a class for expanded clones.

clone size: once; J gene: TRBJ2-2; D gene: TRBD2; V gene: TRBV10-3; CDR3 DNA: TGTGCCATCAGGTCCGGGACTAGAACCGGCGACACCGGGGAGCTGTTTTTT; CDR3 protein: CAIRSGTRTGDTGELFF
clone size: few; J gene: TRBJ2-6; D gene: NA; V gene: TRBV29-1; CDR3 DNA: TGCAGCGTTTGGTTTGCGGGTGGGGCCAACGTCCTGACTTTC; CDR3 protein: CSVWFAGGANVLTF
clone size: NA; J gene: TRBJ2-2; D gene: TRBD2; V gene: TRBV14; CDR3 DNA: TGTGCCAGCAGCCGACCTAGCGGAACTAACACCGGGGAGCTGTTTTTT; CDR3 protein: CASSRPSGTNTGELFF
clone size: NA; J gene: TRBJ2-7; D gene: TRBD1; V gene: TRBV27; CDR3 DNA: TGTGCCAGCAGTAGATCCGGGACAGTCTCCTACGAGCAGTACTTC; CDR3 protein: CASSRSGTVSYEQYF
clone size: NA; J gene: TRBJ2-2; D gene: NA; V gene: TRBV7-2; CDR3 DNA: TGTGCCAGCAGCTTAATTCCGGACACCTACACCGGGGAGCTGTTTTTT; CDR3 protein: CASSLIPDTYTGELFF
clone size: NA; J gene: TRBJ1-1; D gene: NA; V gene: TRBV7-2; CDR3 DNA: TGTGCCAGCAGCTTAGTCCTTGGATTCACTGAAGCTTTCTTT; CDR3 protein: CASSLVLGFTEAFF
clone size: NA; J gene: TRBJ2-7; D gene: NA; V gene: TRBV5-1; CDR3 DNA: TGCGCCAGCAGCTTGGCCCCAGACTACGAGCAGTACTTC; CDR3 protein: CASSLAPDYEQYF
clone size: few; J gene: TRBJ2-3; D gene: NA; V gene: TRBV10-3; CDR3 DNA: TGTGCCCACCACGGGGCAGATACGCAGTATTTT; CDR3 protein: CAHHGADTQYF
clone size: NA; J gene: TRBJ1-4; D gene: NA; V gene: TRBV15; CDR3 DNA: TGTGCCACCAGCCCACCGCGCGGTTTAAATGAAAAACTGTTTTTT; CDR3 protein: CATSPPRGLNEKLFF
clone size: NA; J gene: TRBJ1-4; D gene: NA; V gene: TRBV18; CDR3 DNA: TGTGCCAGCTCACCCGACAGGAGGAATGAAAAACTGTTTTTT; CDR3 protein: CASSPDRRNEKLFF
clone size: NA; J gene: TRBJ2-3; D gene: TRBD2; V gene: TRBV19; CDR3 DNA: TGTGCCAGTAAAGCGGGGGGCGGCGATACGCAGTATTTT; CDR3 protein: CASKAGGGDTQYF
clone size: once; J gene: TRBJ2-7; D gene: NA; V gene: TRBV4-1; CDR3 DNA: TGCGCCAGCAGCCAGGGGGAATTTAGAAGCCGCTACGAGCAGTACTTC; CDR3 protein: CASSQGEFRSRYEQYF
clone size: few; J gene: TRBJ1-2; D gene: TRBD1; V gene: TRBV6-1; CDR3 DNA: TGTGCCAGCAGTCTAACCGGACAGGTCTATGGCTACACCTTC; CDR3 protein: CASSLTGQVYGYTF
clone size: NA; J gene: TRBJ1-3; D gene: TRBD1; V gene: TRBV6-1; CDR3 DNA: TGTGCCAGCAGTGGGACAGGGGGCGTCGTCTCTGGAAACACCATATATTTT; CDR3 protein: CASSGTGGVVSGNTIYF
clone size: NA; J gene: TRBJ2-1; D gene: NA; V gene: TRBV7-2; CDR3 DNA: TGTGCCAGCAGCTTAGGCGGGGCCTCCTACAATGAGCAGTTCTTC; CDR3 protein: CASSLGGASYNEQFF
clone size: once; J gene: TRBJ2-7; D gene: TRBD1; V gene: TRBV27; CDR3 DNA: TGTGCCAGCAGTCCATTGCCGGGACAGGGGGCGCTTTCCTACGAGCAGTACTTC; CDR3 protein: CASSPLPGQGALSYEQYF
clone size: NA; J gene: TRBJ2-5; D gene: NA; V gene: TRBV11-2; CDR3 DNA: TGTGCCAGCAGCTTACAGGGGGGCGGGGAGACCCAGTACTTC; CDR3 protein: CASSLQGGGETQYF
clone size: NA; J gene: TRBJ1-6; D gene: NA; V gene: TRBV4-3; CDR3 DNA: TGCGCCAGCAGCCAAGATGGGCGAACTGCCAATTCACCCCTCCACTTT; CDR3 protein: CASSQDGRTANSPLHF
clone size: once; J gene: TRBJ2-7; D gene: NA; V gene: TRBV11-2; CDR3 DNA: TGTGCCAGCAGCCGTCTCTTCCGTCGGAATTCCTCCTACGAGCAGTACTTC; CDR3 protein: CASSRLFRRNSSYEQYF
clone size: NA; J gene: TRBJ2-5; D gene: TRBD1; V gene: TRBV5-8; CDR3 DNA: TGTGCCAGCAGCTTGGGGACAGGGGGTGGCTCTCAAGAGACCCAGTACTTC; CDR3 protein: CASSLGTGGGSQETQYF
clone size: NA; J gene: TRBJ1-2; D gene: NA; V gene: TRBV28; CDR3 DNA: TGTGCCAGCAGTTTATCCTGGGCCAGGGGCTATGGCTACACCTTC; CDR3 protein: CASSLSWARGYGYTF
clone size: NA; J gene: TRBJ2-3; D gene: NA; V gene: TRBV5-1; CDR3 DNA: TGCGCCAGCAGACGGACGGTGACAGATACGCAGTATTTT; CDR3 protein: CASRRTVTDTQYF
clone size: NA; J gene: TRBJ1-5; D gene: NA; V gene: TRBV11-2; CDR3 DNA: TGTGCCAGCAGCTTAGACGCCTCTCAGCCCCAGCATTTT; CDR3 protein: CASSLDASQPQHF
clone size: NA; J gene: TRBJ2-6; D gene: NA; V gene: TRBV19; CDR3 DNA: TGTGCCAGTAGTATAATTTCTGGGGCCAACGTCCTGACTTTC; CDR3 protein: CASSIISGANVLTF
clone size: NA; J gene: TRBJ2-2; D gene: TRBD1; V gene: TRBV7-3; CDR3 DNA: TGTGCCAGCAGCGGCAACAGGGGGCTGGGCGGGGAGCTGTTTTTT; CDR3 protein: CASSGNRGLGGELFF
clone size: NA; J gene: TRBJ2-1; D gene: TRBD1; V gene: TRBV29-1; CDR3 DNA: TGCAGCGTTGACACCGGGACAGGGGGCTACAATGAGCAGTTCTTC; CDR3 protein: CSVDTGTGGYNEQFF
clone size: NA; J gene: TRBJ2-1; D gene: NA; V gene: TRBV5-4; CDR3 DNA: TGTGCCAGCAGCTTGTTGGTACAGATAAGCGGCGAGCAGTTCTTC; CDR3 protein: CASSLLVQISGEQFF
clone size: NA; J gene: TRBJ1-5; D gene: NA; V gene: TRBV5-8; CDR3 DNA: TGTGCCAGCAGCCCCGGCGGCAGGGAGGGTCAGCCCCAGCATTTT; CDR3 protein: CASSPGGREGQPQHF
clone size: NA; J gene: TRBJ1-4; D gene: NA; V gene: TRBV7-9; CDR3 DNA: TGTGCCAGCAGCTTCCCATCCACAACTAATGAAAAACTGTTTTTT; CDR3 protein: CASSFPSTTNEKLFF
clone size: NA; J gene: TRBJ1-4; D gene: NA; V gene: TRBV11-1; CDR3 DNA: TGTGCCAGCAGCCCGACCGCAACTAATGAAAAACTGTTTTTT; CDR3 protein: CASSPTATNEKLFF
clone size: NA; J gene: TRBJ2-3; D gene: TRBD1; V gene: TRBV4-3; CDR3 DNA: TGCGCCAGCAGCCAAGATCCGGGGTACAGGGGTTTTTCTAGCACAGATACGCAGTATTTT; CDR3 protein: CASSQDPGYRGFSSTDTQYF
clone size: once; J gene: TRBJ1-2; D gene: TRBD1; V gene: TRBV19; CDR3 DNA: TGTGCCAGTAGTGCACCGGGACAGGGTATCTATGGCTACACCTTC; CDR3 protein: CASSAPGQGIYGYTF
clone size: NA; J gene: TRBJ2-1; D gene: NA; V gene: TRBV5-1; CDR3 DNA: TGCGCCAGCTCCCGGGACTCCACATACAATGAGCAGTTCTTC; CDR3 protein: CASSRDSTYNEQFF
clone size: NA; J gene: TRBJ1-6; D gene: NA; V gene: TRBV7-6; CDR3 DNA: TGTGCCAGCAGCTTAGAGGGCAATTCACCCCTCCACTTT; CDR3 protein: CASSLEGNSPLHF
clone size: few; J gene: TRBJ2-6; D gene: NA; V gene: TRBV19; CDR3 DNA: TGTGCCAGTTATTGGGGCAGACGGGCAGGGCATGTCTCTGGGGCCAACGTCCTGACTTTC; CDR3 protein: CASYWGRRAGHVSGANVLTF
clone size: NA; J gene: TRBJ2-7; D gene: NA; V gene: TRBV7-2; CDR3 DNA: TGTGCCAGCAGCTTAGATCGACAAACCCTCTACGAGCAGTACTTC; CDR3 protein: CASSLDRQTLYEQYF
clone size: few; J gene: TRBJ1-2; D gene: NA; V gene: TRBV7-7; CDR3 DNA: TGTGCTAGCAGCTTAGATCCCGACAGGCCTTCTAACTATGGCTACACCTTC; CDR3 protein: CASSLDPDRPSNYGYTF
clone size: NA; J gene: TRBJ1-1; D gene: NA; V gene: TRBV5-4; CDR3 DNA: TGTGCCAGCAGCTTGGAGGAAGGCAGGCCGAACACTGAAGCTTTCTTT; CDR3 protein: CASSLEEGRPNTEAFF
clone size: NA; J gene: TRBJ2-1; D gene: TRBD2; V gene: TRBV19; CDR3 DNA: TGTGCCAGTAGAGTGGGACTAGCGGGAATTGAGCAGTTCTTC; CDR3 protein: CASRVGLAGIEQFF
clone size: few; J gene: TRBJ2-5; D gene: NA; V gene: TRBV9; CDR3 DNA: TGTGCCAGCAGCACCACAGGGATGAGGGAGACCCAGTACTTC; CDR3 protein: CASSTTGMRETQYF
clone size: NA; J gene: TRBJ1-2; D gene: TRBD1; V gene: TRBV6-1; CDR3 DNA: TGTGCCAGCAGTGAATTTTACAGGGGCAGCTATGGCTACACCTTC; CDR3 protein: CASSEFYRGSYGYTF
clone size: NA; J gene: TRBJ2-1; D gene: TRBD2; V gene: TRBV9; CDR3 DNA: TGTGCCAGCAGCGTAGTTAGCGGGAGTAGCTCCTACAATGAGCAGTTCTTC; CDR3 protein: CASSVVSGSSSYNEQFF
clone size: NA; J gene: TRBJ1-1; D gene: NA; V gene: TRBV19; CDR3 DNA: TGTGCCAGCGGGAACCTACGGGGGCAGATACTCACTGAAGCTTTCTTT; CDR3 protein: CASGNLRGQILTEAFF
clone size: NA; J gene: TRBJ2-7; D gene: NA; V gene: TRBV7-3; CDR3 DNA: TGTGCCAGCAGCTTGTCCGGGCAGGCCTACGAGCAGTACTTC; CDR3 protein: CASSLSGQAYEQYF
clone size: NA; J gene: TRBJ2-5; D gene: TRBD2; V gene: TRBV7-8; CDR3 DNA: TGTGCCAGCAGCCCCACGACTAGCGGGATAGAGACCCAGTACTTC; CDR3 protein: CASSPTTSGIETQYF
clone size: once; J gene: TRBJ1-1; D gene: NA; V gene: TRBV5-8; CDR3 DNA: TGTGCCAGCAGCCCCCGGCGGTTGGCAACTGAAGCTTTCTTT; CDR3 protein: CASSPRRLATEAFF
clone size: few; J gene: TRBJ1-1; D gene: NA; V gene: TRBV5-1; CDR3 DNA: TGCGCCAGCAGAAGACTGGTGAACACTGAAGCTTTCTTT; CDR3 protein: CASRRLVNTEAFF
clone size: NA; J gene: TRBJ2-1; D gene: NA; V gene: TRBV11-1; CDR3 DNA: TGTGCCAGCAGCTTAGCGGTGGGACCCCGGGATGAGCAGTTCTTC; CDR3 protein: CASSLAVGPRDEQFF
clone size: few; J gene: TRBJ2-7; D gene: NA; V gene: TRBV5-1; CDR3 DNA: TGCGCCAGCAGCCTCACAACCTCCGTAGGGTCCTACGAGCAGTACTTC; CDR3 protein: CASSLTTSVGSYEQYF
clone size: NA; J gene: TRBJ2-5; D gene: TRBD2; V gene: TRBV7-2; CDR3 DNA: TGTGCCAGCAGCCCTTGGGTAGCGGGCCAAGAGACCCAGTACTTC; CDR3 protein: CASSPWVAGQETQYF
clone size: NA; J gene: TRBJ1-1; D gene: NA; V gene: TRBV28; CDR3 DNA: TGTGCCAGCAGTTTACGAGGCGGGCAGGGGCTTGAAGCTTTCTTT; CDR3 protein: CASSLRGGQGLEAFF
clone size: NA; J gene: TRBJ2-2; D gene: NA; V gene: TRBV7-2; CDR3 DNA: TGTGCCAGCAGCTCGCCGGTCTACACCGGGGAGCTGTTTTTT; CDR3 protein: CASSSPVYTGELFF
clone size: NA; J gene: TRBJ1-2; D gene: NA; V gene: TRBV18; CDR3 DNA: TGTGCCAGCTCACCAAGGACGGGGGGGGGCTACACCTTC; CDR3 protein: CASSPRTGGGYTF
clone size: NA; J gene: TRBJ2-5; D gene: TRBD2; V gene: TRBV2; CDR3 DNA: TGTGCCAGCTGGGAACTAGCGGAGACCCAGTACTTC; CDR3 protein: CASWELAETQYF